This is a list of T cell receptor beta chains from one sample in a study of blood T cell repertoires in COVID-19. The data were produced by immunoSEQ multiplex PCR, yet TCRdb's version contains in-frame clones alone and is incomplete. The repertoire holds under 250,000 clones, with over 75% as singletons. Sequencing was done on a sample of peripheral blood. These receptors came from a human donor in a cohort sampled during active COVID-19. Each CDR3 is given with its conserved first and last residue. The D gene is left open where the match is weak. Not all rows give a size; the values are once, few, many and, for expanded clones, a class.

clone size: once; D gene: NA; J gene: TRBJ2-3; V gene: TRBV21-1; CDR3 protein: CASSKAPKTGVDTQYF; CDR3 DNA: TGTGCCAGCAGCAAAGCCCCGAAGACAGGGGTAGATACGCAGTATTTT
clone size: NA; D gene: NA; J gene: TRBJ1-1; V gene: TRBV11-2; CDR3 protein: CASSLAQGSTEAFF; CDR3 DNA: TGTGCCAGCAGCTTAGCACAGGGAAGTACTGAAGCTTTCTTT
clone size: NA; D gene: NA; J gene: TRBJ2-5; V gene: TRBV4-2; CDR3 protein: CASSQGEGERETQYF; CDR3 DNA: TGTGCCAGCAGCCAGGGCGAGGGGGAACGGGAGACCCAGTACTTC
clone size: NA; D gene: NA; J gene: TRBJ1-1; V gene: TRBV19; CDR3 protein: CASSIREYTEAFF; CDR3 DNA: TGTGCCAGTAGTATTCGGGAGTACACTGAAGCTTTCTTT
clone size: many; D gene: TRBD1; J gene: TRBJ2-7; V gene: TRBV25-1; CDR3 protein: CASSDSRDRDYEQYF; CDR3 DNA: TGTGCCAGCAGTGATTCTCGGGACAGAGACTACGAGCAGTACTTC
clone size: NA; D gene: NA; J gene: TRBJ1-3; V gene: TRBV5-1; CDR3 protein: CASSLGASGNTIYF; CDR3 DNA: TGCGCCAGCAGCTTGGGGGCATCTGGAAACACCATATATTTT
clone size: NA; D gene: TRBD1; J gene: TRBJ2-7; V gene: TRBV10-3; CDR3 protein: CAISLGTGGSSYEQYF; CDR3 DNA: TGTGCCATCAGCCTGGGAACAGGGGGCAGCTCCTACGAGCAGTACTTC
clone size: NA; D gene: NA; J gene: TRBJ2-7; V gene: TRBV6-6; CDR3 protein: CASSLRGGSYEQYF; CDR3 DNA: TGTGCCAGCAGTTTGAGGGGAGGCTCGTACGAGCAGTACTTC
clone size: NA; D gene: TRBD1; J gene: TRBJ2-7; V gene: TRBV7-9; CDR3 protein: CASSLGQGLISGSYEQYF; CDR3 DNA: TGTGCCAGCAGCTTGGGACAGGGCCTAATTAGTGGTTCCTACGAGCAGTACTTC
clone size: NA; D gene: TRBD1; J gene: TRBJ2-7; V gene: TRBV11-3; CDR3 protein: CASNHPGTGPLPSYEQYF; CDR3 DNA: TGTGCCAGCAACCATCCAGGGACAGGGCCGCTGCCCTCCTACGAGCAGTACTTC
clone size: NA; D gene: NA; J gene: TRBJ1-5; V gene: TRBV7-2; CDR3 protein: CASSPGVRQPQHF; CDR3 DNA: TGTGCCAGCAGCCCGGGGGTTCGTCAGCCCCAGCATTTT
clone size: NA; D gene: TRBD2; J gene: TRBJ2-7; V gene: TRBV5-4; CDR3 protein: CASSWTSGTYEQYF; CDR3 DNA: TGTGCCAGCAGCTGGACTAGCGGTACCTACGAGCAGTACTTC
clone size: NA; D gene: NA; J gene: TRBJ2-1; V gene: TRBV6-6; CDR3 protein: CASSYGSTEQFF; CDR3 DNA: TGTGCCAGCAGTTACGGCTCGACAGAGCAGTTCTTC
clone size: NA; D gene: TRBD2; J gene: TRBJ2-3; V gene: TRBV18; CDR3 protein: CASSPSGRATDTQYF; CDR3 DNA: TGTGCCAGCTCACCGAGCGGGAGGGCCACAGATACGCAGTATTTT
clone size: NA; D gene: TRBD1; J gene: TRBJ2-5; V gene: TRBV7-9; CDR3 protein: CASSYRDRVETQYF; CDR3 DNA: TGTGCCAGCAGCTACCGGGACAGGGTAGAGACCCAGTACTTC
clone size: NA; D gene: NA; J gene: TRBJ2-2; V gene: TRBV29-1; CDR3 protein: CSVLFATQPGELFF; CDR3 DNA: TGCAGCGTATTATTCGCAACTCAACCCGGGGAGCTGTTTTTT
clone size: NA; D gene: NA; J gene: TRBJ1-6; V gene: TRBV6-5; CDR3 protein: CASSYWYTSYNSPLHF; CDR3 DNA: TGTGCCAGCAGTTATTGGTACACCTCATATAATTCACCCCTCCACTTT
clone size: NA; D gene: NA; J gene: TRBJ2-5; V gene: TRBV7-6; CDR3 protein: CASSLEGGGRGTQYF; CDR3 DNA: TGTGCCAGCAGCTTAGAGGGCGGCGGGCGAGGGACCCAGTACTTC
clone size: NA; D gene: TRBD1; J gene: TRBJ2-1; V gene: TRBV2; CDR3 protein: CASSEEGAGVANEQFF; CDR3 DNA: TGTGCCAGCAGTGAAGAGGGGGCAGGGGTTGCGAATGAGCAGTTCTTC
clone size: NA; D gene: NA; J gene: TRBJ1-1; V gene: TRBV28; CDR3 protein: CASSLYPGEGTEAFF; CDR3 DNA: TGTGCCAGCAGCCTTTATCCAGGGGAAGGCACTGAAGCTTTCTTT
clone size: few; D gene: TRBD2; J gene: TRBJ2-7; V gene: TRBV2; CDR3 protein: CASSGAHGGRPGGEQYF; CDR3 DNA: TGTGCCAGCAGTGGCGCACACGGCGGGAGACCCGGGGGGGAGCAGTACTTC
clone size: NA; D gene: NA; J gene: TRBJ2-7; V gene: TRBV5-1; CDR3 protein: CASSLVDTSYEQYF; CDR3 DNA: TGCGCCAGCAGCTTGGTAGACACCTCCTACGAGCAGTACTTC
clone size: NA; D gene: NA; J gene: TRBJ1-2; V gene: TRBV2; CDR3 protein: CASSDDTRYGYTF; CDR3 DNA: TGTGCCAGCAGTGATGACACGCGATATGGCTACACCTTC
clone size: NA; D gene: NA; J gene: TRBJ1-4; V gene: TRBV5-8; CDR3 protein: CASWGSTNEKLFF; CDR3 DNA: TGTGCCAGTTGGGGCTCCACTAATGAAAAACTGTTTTTT
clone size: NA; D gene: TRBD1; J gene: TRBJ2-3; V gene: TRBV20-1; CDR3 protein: CSARGTGTQYF; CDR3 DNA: TGCAGTGCTAGAGGGACAGGTACGCAGTATTTT
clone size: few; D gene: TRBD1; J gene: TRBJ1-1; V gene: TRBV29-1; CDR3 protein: CSVATGGRTEAFF; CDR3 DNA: TGCAGCGTCGCTACAGGGGGTCGGACTGAAGCTTTCTTT
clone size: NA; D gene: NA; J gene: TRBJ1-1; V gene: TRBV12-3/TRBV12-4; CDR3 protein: CASTLRGGTEAFF; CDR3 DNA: TGTGCCAGCACCCTGCGGGGGGGGACTGAAGCTTTCTTT
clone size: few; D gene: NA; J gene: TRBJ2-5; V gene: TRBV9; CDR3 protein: CASSLGGIGQETQYF; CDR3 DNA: TGTGCCAGCAGCCTCGGAGGGATCGGGCAAGAGACCCAGTACTTC